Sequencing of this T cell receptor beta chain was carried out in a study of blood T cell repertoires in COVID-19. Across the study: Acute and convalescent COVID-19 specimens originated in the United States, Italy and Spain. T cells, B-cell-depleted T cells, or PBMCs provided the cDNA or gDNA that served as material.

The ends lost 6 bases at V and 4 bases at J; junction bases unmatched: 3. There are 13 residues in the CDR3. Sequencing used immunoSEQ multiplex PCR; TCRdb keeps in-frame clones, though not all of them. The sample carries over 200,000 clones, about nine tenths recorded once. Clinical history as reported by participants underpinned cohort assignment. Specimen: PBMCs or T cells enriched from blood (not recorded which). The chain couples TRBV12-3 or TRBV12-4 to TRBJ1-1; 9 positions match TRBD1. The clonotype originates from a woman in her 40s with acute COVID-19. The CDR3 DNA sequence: TGTGCCAGCAGGGAGACAGGGGGCACTGAAGCTTTCTTT. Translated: CASRETGGTEAFF.